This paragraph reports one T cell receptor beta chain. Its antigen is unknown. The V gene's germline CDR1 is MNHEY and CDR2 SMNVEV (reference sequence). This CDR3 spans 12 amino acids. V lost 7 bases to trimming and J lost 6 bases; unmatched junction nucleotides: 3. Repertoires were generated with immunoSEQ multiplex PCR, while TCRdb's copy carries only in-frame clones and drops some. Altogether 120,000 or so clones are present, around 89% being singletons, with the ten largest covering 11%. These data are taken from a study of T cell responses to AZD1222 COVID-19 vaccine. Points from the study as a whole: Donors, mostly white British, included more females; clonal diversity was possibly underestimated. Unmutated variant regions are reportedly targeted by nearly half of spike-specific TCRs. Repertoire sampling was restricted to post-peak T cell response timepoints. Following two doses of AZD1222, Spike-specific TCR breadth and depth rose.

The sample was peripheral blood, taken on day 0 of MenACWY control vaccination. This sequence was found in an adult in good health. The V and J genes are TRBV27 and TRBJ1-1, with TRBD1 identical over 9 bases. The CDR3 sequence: CASKTGGSEAFF. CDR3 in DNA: TGTGCCAGCAAAACAGGGGGCTCTGAAGCTTTCTTT.